This TCR beta chain was sequenced for a study of shared clonotypes between healthy human individuals. Study information: For every donor, three CD4 naive, three CD4 memory, two CD8 naive and one CD8 memory plates were used.

Some clones are missing from TCRdb's copy, which holds only in-frame ones; the method was immunoSEQ multiplex PCR. The sample has roughly 1,000,000 clones; more than 75% are singletons. Germline CDR1 is MNHEY and CDR2 is SMNVEV (reference sequence). Trimming stripped 5 bases from V and 4 bases from J, with 21 bases between. This CDR3 is 16 amino acids long. Sequenced material: memory CD4+ T cells from PBMCs. Specified subset: CD45RA-negative fraction. The chain recombines TRBV27 with TRBJ2-7; D remains unclear. The sequence derives from a man aged 18-30 years in good health. Some clones in this sample may be carry-over from other donors' samples. The CDR3 bases are TGTGCCAGCAGTCAAAGAGACTCTGTTGGGTCATACGAGCAGTACTTC. Translated: CASSQRDSVGSYEQYF.